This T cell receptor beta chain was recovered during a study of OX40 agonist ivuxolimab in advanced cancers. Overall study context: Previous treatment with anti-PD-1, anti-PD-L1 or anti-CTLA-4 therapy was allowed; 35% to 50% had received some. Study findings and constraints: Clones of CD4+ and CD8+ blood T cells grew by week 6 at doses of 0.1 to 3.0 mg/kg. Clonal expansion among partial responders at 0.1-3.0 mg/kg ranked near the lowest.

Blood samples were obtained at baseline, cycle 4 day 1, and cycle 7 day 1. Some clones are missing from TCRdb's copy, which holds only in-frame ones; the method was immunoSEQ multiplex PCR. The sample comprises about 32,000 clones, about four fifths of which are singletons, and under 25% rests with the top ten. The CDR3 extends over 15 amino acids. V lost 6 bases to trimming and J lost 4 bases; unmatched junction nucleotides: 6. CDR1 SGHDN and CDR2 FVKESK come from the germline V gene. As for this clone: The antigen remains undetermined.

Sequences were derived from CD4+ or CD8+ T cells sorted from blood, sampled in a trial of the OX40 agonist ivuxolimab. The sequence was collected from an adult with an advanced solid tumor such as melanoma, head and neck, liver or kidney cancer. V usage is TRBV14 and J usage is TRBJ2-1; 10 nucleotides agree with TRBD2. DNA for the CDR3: TGTGCCAGCAGTCCCACTAGCGGGGTATACAATGAGCAGTTCTTC. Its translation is CASSPTSGVYNEQFF.